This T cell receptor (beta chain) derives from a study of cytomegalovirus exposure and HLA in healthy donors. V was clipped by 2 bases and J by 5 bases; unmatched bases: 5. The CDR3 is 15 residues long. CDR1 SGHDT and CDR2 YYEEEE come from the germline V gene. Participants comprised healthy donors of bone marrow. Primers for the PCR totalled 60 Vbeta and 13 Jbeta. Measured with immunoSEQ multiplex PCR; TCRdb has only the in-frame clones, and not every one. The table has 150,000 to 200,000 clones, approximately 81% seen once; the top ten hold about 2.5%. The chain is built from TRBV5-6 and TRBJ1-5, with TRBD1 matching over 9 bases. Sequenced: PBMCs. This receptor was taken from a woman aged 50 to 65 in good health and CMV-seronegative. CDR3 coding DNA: TGTGCCAGCAGCTTACAGGGGGCCGAATATCAGCCCCAGCATTTT. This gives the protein CASSLQGAEYQPQHF.